The rows below give T cell receptor beta chains drawn from one sample of a study of T cells in Graves' hyperthyroidism and ophthalmopathy. TCRdb fed the multiplex PCR reads into MiXCR, producing one record per CDR3 protein. The data contain under 600,000 distinct CDR3 sequences, 15% to 20% of them singletons. What was sequenced was blood. These receptors were obtained from a woman aged 40 to 50 with Graves' ophthalmopathy. CDR3s include the opening cysteine and the closing phenylalanine or tryptophan. A D gene is named only where the DNA matches it firmly. Part of the rows lack a size; the others show once, few, many or a class for expanded clones.

clone size | J gene | V gene | D gene | CDR3 DNA | CDR3 protein
many | TRBJ2-3 | TRBV27 | TRBD2 | TGTGCCAGCAGTTTATTCCTTGGCGGGAGTACAGATACGCAGTATTTT | CASSLFLGGSTDTQYF
- | TRBJ2-6 | TRBV6-2/TRBV6-3 | TRBD2 | TGTGCCAGCAGTCGGTCTAGCGGGAGTCCTGGGGCCAACGTCCTGACTTTC | CASSRSSGSPGANVLTF
many | TRBJ2-7 | TRBV27 | - | TGTGCCAGCAGTCCAGAGGGGGGCCTATCCTACGAGCAGTACTTC | CASSPEGGLSYEQYF
- | TRBJ2-1 | TRBV7-9 | TRBD1 | TGCGCCAGCAGCTGGACAGGGTACTACAATGAGCAGTTCTTC | CASSWTGYYNEQFF
few | TRBJ1-5 | TRBV19 | TRBD1 | TGTGCCAGTAGTCGCCTACAGGGGGATAGCAATCAGCCCCAGCATTTT | CASSRLQGDSNQPQHF
- | TRBJ2-3 | TRBV6-1 | - | TGTGCCAGCAGTGCCAGAAAGGTTGGTCTCACAGATACGCAGTATTTT | CASSARKVGLTDTQYF
many | TRBJ1-5 | TRBV19 | - | TGTGCCAGTACCGGCGCGGCCCCTCAGCCCCAGCATTTT | CASTGAAPQPQHF
few | TRBJ2-3 | TRBV6-1 | TRBD2 | TGTGCCAGCAGTTCACTTCAATTAATAGCGGGTGTCGCAGATACGCAGTATTTT | CASSSLQLIAGVADTQYF
few | TRBJ2-7 | TRBV18 | - | TGTGCCAGCTCACCGATCCAAGACGAGCAGTACTTC | CASSPIQDEQYF
few | TRBJ2-5 | TRBV20-1 | TRBD2 | TGCAGTGCTAGTCTGGCGGGAGGACGAGAGACCCAGTACTTC | CSASLAGGRETQYF
few | TRBJ2-4 | TRBV7-8 | TRBD1 | TGTGCCAGCAGCTTGACAGGGTTTGGCATTCAGTACTTC | CASSLTGFGIQYF
few | TRBJ1-6 | TRBV6-4 | TRBD1 | TGTGCCAGCAGTGCCTCCGGACAGGGGACACCCCTCCACTTT | CASSASGQGTPLHF
- | TRBJ1-5 | TRBV2 | TRBD1 | TGTGCCAGCAGCGGACAGGGTATAGTTCAGCCCCAGCATTTT | CASSGQGIVQPQHF
- | TRBJ2-3 | TRBV7-2 | - | TGTGCCAGCAGCCAAGATGGGGCATCTTTGCGCACAGATACGCAGTATTTT | CASSQDGASLRTDTQYF
many | TRBJ1-5 | TRBV12-3/TRBV12-4 | - | TGTGCCAGCAGCGTATTTGTGAACCAGCCCCAGCATTTT | CASSVFVNQPQHF
- | TRBJ2-1 | TRBV11-2 | TRBD2 | TGTGCCAGCAGCTTAGTAGGGGGGGGGACTAGCGGGAGCAACAATGAGCAGTTCTTC | CASSLVGGGTSGSNNEQFF
many | TRBJ2-3 | TRBV28 | TRBD2 | TGTGCCAGCAGTTTTTGGATGGGACTAGCGGGAGGGCCTACTAGCACAGATACGCAGTATTTT | CASSFWMGLAGGPTSTDTQYF
- | TRBJ2-1 | TRBV5-6 | TRBD1 | TGTGCCAGCAGCGCCGGGACAGGGATATTTGGGAGCTCCTACAATGAGCAGTTCTTC | CASSAGTGIFGSSYNEQFF
many | TRBJ2-7 | TRBV20-1 | - | TGCAGTGCTGCCAGGCTTTTAGTGGGGTCCTACGAGCAGTACTTC | CSAARLLVGSYEQYF
many | TRBJ2-5 | TRBV28 | TRBD2 | TGTGCCAGCAGGTCCGGCGGGGGTATGAAGACCCAGTACTTC | CASRSGGGMKTQYF
many | TRBJ2-2 | TRBV2 | TRBD2 | TGTGCCAGCAGTGAAGATGGGGCGGGAGACCGCACCGGGGAGCTGTTTTTT | CASSEDGAGDRTGELFF
many | TRBJ2-1 | TRBV20-1 | - | TGCAGTGCTACCCGGAACAATGAGCAGTTCTTC | CSATRNNEQFF
few | TRBJ1-4 | TRBV9 | - | TGTGCCAGCAGCGACTCGACAGGCGGGACTGAAAAACTGTTTTTT | CASSDSTGGTEKLFF